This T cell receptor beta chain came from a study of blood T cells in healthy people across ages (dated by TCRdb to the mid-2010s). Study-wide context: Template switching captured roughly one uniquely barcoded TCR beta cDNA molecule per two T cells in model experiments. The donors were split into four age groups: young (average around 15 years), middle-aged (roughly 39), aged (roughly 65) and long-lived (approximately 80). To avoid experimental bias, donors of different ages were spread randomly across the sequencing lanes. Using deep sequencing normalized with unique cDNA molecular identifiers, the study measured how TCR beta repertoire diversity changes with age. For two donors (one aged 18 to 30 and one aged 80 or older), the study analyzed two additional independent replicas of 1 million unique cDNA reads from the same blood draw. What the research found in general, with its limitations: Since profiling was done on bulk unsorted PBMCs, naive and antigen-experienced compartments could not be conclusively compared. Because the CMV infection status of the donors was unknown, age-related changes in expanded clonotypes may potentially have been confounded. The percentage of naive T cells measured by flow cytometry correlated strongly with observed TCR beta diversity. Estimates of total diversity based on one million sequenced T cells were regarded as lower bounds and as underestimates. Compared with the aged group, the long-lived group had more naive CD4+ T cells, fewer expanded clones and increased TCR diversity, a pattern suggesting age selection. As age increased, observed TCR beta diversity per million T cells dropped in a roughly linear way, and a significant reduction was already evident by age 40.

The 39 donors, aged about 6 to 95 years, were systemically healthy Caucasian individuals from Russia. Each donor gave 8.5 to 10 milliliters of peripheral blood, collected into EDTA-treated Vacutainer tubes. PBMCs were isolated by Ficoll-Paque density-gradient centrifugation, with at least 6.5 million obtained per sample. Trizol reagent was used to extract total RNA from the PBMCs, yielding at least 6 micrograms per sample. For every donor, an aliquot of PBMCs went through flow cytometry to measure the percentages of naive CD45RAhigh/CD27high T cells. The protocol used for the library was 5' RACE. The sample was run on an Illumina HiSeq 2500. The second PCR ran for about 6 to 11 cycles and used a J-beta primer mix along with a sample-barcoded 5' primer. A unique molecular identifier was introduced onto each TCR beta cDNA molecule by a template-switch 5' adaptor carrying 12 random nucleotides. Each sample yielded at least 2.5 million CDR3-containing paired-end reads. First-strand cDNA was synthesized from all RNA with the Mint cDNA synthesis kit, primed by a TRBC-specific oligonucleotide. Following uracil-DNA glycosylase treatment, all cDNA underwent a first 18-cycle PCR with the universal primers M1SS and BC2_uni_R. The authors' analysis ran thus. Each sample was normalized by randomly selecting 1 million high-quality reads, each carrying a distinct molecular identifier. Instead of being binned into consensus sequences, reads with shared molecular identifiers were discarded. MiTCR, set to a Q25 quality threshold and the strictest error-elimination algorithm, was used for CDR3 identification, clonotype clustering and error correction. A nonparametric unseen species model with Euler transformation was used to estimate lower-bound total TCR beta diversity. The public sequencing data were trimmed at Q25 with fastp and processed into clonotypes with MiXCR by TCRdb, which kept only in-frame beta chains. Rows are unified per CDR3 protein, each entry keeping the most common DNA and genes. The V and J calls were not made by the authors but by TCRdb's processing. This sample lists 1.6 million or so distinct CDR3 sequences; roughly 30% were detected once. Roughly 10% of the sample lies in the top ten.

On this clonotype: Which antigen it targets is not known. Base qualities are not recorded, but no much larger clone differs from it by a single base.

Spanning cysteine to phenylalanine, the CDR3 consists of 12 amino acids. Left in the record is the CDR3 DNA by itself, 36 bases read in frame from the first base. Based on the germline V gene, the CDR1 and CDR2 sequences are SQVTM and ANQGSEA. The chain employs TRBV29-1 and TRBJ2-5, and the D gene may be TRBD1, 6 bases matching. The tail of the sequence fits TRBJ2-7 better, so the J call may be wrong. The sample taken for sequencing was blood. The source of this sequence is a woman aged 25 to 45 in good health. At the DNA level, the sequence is TGCAGCGCGGGACATGGAACCTACGAGCAGTACTTC. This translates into CSAGHGTYEQYF.